This TCR beta chain derives from a study of blood T cell repertoires in COVID-19. About the research overall: Samples came from the United States, Italy and Spain, spanning acute and convalescent COVID-19. Sample material is recorded as cDNA or gDNA derived from T cells, B-cell-depleted T cells, or PBMCs.

Patients at the Seattle site were enrolled during active infection and followed longitudinally. Authors' analysis steps: It was from reference gene primer amplification that nucleated cell counts were estimated. Data came from immunoSEQ multiplex PCR; TCRdb stores just in-frame clones and leaves some out. D and trimming come from the DNA, and the V and J calls and clone size come from that table. Altogether about 160,000 clones are present, about 90% being singletons, with the ten largest covering more than 4.5%. V lost 8 bases, J lost 4 bases, and 8 bases lay in between. Germline assignment: CDR1 LNHDA and CDR2 SQIVND (reference sequence). This CDR3 comprises 11 residues.

The receptor comes from a man aged 25-45 years with COVID-19, enrolled during active disease. The sequenced sample was peripheral blood. This rearrangement joins TRBV19 to TRBJ1-1; maybe TRBD1 (6 bases). In nucleotides, the CDR3 is TGTGCCAGTCTAGGGGGCACTGAAGCTTTCTTT. Its protein product is CASLGGTEAFF.